The rows below give T cell receptor beta chains drawn from one sample of a study of OX40 agonist ivuxolimab in advanced cancers. TCRdb's table, derived via immunoSEQ multiplex PCR, lists solely in-frame clones and lacks some. The sample shows 42,000 or so clones, roughly four fifths of them seen only once. The sequencing here drew on CD4+ or CD8+ T cells sorted from blood, taken in a trial of the OX40 agonist ivuxolimab. The receptors were sampled from an adult with an advanced solid tumor such as melanoma, head and neck, liver or kidney cancer. The CDR3 runs from the conserved cysteine through the conserved F or W. A D gene is named only where the DNA matches it firmly. Rows may omit the clone size; those that give it use once, few, many or a size class.

d_gene,abundance,v_gene,j_gene,CDR3nt,CDR3aa
NA,NA,TRBV2,TRBJ1-2,TGTGCCAGCAGTGAAGCGCTGACGGCTCACTATGGCTACACCTTC,CASSEALTAHYGYTF
NA,NA,TRBV7-9,TRBJ2-7,TGTGCCAGCAGCTTAGTCGGCTCCGAGCAGTACTTC,CASSLVGSEQYF
TRBD1,few,TRBV5-4,TRBJ1-3,TGTGCCAGCAGCGTGGACAGGCCAAGCTCTGGAAACACCATATATTTT,CASSVDRPSSGNTIYF
TRBD2,NA,TRBV7-2,TRBJ2-3,TGTGCCAGCAGCTTAGGACTAGCGGGGGGGCAGGGAGATACGCAGTATTTT,CASSLGLAGGQGDTQYF
NA,NA,TRBV30,TRBJ2-5,TGTGCCTGGGGTTTGATACAAGAGACCCAGTACTTC,CAWGLIQETQYF
NA,NA,TRBV19,TRBJ2-7,TGTGCCAGTAGCCGGGACGCTCCAGCCTACGAGCAGTACTTC,CASSRDAPAYEQYF
NA,NA,TRBV7-8,TRBJ2-7,TGTGCCAGCAGCCGCGACGTTAGGGATTACGAGCAGTACTTC,CASSRDVRDYEQYF
NA,few,TRBV21-1,TRBJ1-1,TGTGCCAGCAGCCCACTCAGGGGGCGGAACACTGAAGCTTTCTTT,CASSPLRGRNTEAFF
TRBD2,NA,TRBV18,TRBJ2-5,TGTGCCAGCTCACGGGCTAGCGGACAATTCCACGGGGAGACCCAGTACTTC,CASSRASGQFHGETQYF
NA,NA,TRBV20-1,TRBJ1-1,TGCAGTGCTCCGACATCCACTGAAGCTTTCTTT,CSAPTSTEAFF
TRBD2,NA,TRBV5-4,TRBJ2-3,TGTGCCAGCAGCTTTTATCTAGCGGGGCGCACAGATACGCAGTATTTT,CASSFYLAGRTDTQYF
NA,NA,TRBV10-3,TRBJ2-5,TGTGCCATCAGTGAGTCGGGTAGAGGACCACAAGAGACCCAGTACTTC,CAISESGRGPQETQYF
NA,NA,TRBV4-1,TRBJ1-4,TGCGCCAGCAGCCAAGCCTCGAACCGGAGGAATGAAAAACTGTTTTTT,CASSQASNRRNEKLFF
TRBD1,once,TRBV11-2,TRBJ2-2,TGTGCCAGCAGCTCGGGACAGGCGAACACCGGGGAGCTGTTTTTT,CASSSGQANTGELFF
TRBD1,NA,TRBV7-9,TRBJ2-1,TGTGCCAGCAGCTGGGGGACAGGGATTGAGCAGTTCTTC,CASSWGTGIEQFF
NA,NA,TRBV15,TRBJ2-7,TGTGCCACCAGCAGAGATCGACAGTCCTACGAGCAGTACTTC,CATSRDRQSYEQYF
NA,NA,TRBV7-3,TRBJ1-5,TGTGCCAGCAGCTTAAACCGGGATCAGCCCCAGCATTTT,CASSLNRDQPQHF
NA,few,TRBV9,TRBJ1-1,TGTGCCAGCAGCCCCTCACCCTTCCTACAGGGAATGGGGACTGAAGCTTTCTTT,CASSPSPFLQGMGTEAFF
NA,few,TRBV10-3,TRBJ2-7,TGTGCCATCAGTGAGTCGTCACTCCGCTCCTACGAGCAGTACTTC,CAISESSLRSYEQYF
NA,once,TRBV19,TRBJ1-1,TGTGCCAGTAACCCCGGGGGTGAGAACACTGAAGCTTTCTTT,CASNPGGENTEAFF
NA,NA,TRBV29-1,TRBJ2-2,TGCAGCGTAGGCGGAGGGTCAGGGACCGGGGAGCTGTTTTTT,CSVGGGSGTGELFF
NA,NA,TRBV21-1,TRBJ1-1,TGTGCCAGCAGCAAAGAAACAGGGCCGTGGGGGAACACTGAAGCTTTCTTT,CASSKETGPWGNTEAFF